This paragraph covers one T cell receptor beta chain sequence. Its target is not known. Time point here: persistent/refractory GD, antithyroid drugs over 5 years with positive TRAb. Preparation of the TCR library used RNA extracted from PBMCs. The data belong to a study of regulatory T cells in long-lasting Graves disease. Study results and limitations: Thyroid tissue went unstudied; only peripheral blood was examined.

Through Arm-PCR of CDR3 regions and iRepertoire HTBI primers, TCR beta libraries were built. MiXCR was run by TCRdb on the multiplex PCR reads, yielding one entry per CDR3 protein. The sample includes approximately 500,000 distinct CDR3 sequences, around a fifth of them seen just once. V lost 4 bases and J lost 7; bases outside the gene matches: 9. CDR3 length: 15 residues. From germline, CDR1 is SGHDT and CDR2 YYEEEE. The chain carries TRBV5-6 and TRBJ1-4; 8 bases match TRBD1. The sample here was peripheral blood mononuclear cells (PBMCs), taken when the disease was refractory, from a patient treated with antithyroid drugs. This TCR derives from a female donor with Graves disease. Here the CDR3 DNA reads TGTGCCAGCAGCGGAAACCAGGGGGCGGCTGAAAAACTGTTTTTT. It yields the protein CASSGNQGAAEKLFF.